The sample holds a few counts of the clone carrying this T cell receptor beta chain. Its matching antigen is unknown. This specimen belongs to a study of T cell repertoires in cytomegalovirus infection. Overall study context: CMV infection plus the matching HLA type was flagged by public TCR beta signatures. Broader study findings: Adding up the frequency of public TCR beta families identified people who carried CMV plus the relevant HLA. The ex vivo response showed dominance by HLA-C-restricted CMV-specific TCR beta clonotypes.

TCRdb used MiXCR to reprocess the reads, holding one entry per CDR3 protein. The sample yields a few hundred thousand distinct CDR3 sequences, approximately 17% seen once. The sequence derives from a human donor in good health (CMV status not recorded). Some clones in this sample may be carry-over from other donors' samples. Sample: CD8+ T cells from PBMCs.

The CDR3: CASTPLGLPGNEQYF. As DNA, the CDR3 is TGTGCCAGCACGCCCCTGGGACTACCTGGGAACGAGCAGTACTTC. This chain uses TRBV5-5 with TRBJ2-7; TRBD2 aligns across 7 bases. In germline, CDR1 is SGHKS, CDR2 YYEKEE (reference sequence). The junction had 14 bases not matched to a gene; V was cut back by 6 bases and J by 5 bases. This CDR3 comprises 15 residues.